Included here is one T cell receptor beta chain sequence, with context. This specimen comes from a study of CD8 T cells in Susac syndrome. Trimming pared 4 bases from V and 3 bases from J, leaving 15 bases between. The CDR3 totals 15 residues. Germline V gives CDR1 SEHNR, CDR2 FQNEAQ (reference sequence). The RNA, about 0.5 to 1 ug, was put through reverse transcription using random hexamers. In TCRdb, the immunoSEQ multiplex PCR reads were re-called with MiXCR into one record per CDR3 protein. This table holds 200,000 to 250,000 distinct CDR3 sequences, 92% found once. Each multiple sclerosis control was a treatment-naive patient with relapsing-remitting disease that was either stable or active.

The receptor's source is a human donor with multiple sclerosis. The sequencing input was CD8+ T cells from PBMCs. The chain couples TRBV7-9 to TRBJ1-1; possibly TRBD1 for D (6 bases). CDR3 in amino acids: CASSSLRDTHTEAFF. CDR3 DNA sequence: TGTGCCAGCAGCTCGCTCCGGGACACGCACACTGAAGCTTTCTTT. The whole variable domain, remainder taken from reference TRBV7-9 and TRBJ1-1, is DTGVSQNPRHKITKRGQNVTFRCDPISEHNRLYWYRQTLGQGPEFLTYFQNEAQLEKSRLLSDRFSAERPKGSFSTLEIQRTEQGDSAMYLCASSSLRDTHTEAFFGQGTRLTVV.